These T cell receptor beta chains were read from a single sample in a study of PD-1 blockade in classical Hodgkin lymphoma. Data came from immunoSEQ multiplex PCR; TCRdb stores just in-frame clones and leaves some out. The sample has about 2,400 clones, around three quarters seen once. Sequenced material: CD8+ T cells from blood. The receptors were gathered from a human donor with classical Hodgkin lymphoma. CDR3s include the opening cysteine and the closing phenylalanine or tryptophan. The D gene is left open where the match is weak. The size field is filled for only some rows; it gives once, few, many or a size class.

d_call	v_call	j_call	clone_size	cdr3_length	cdr3_aa	cdr3_nt
-	TRBV6-5	TRBJ2-5	-	13	CASSLAWQETQYF	TGTGCCAGCAGCCTAGCTTGGCAAGAGACCCAGTACTTC
TRBD1	TRBV7-3	TRBJ2-1	-	15	CASSLEGTAYNEQFF	TGTGCCAGCAGCTTAGAAGGGACAGCCTACAATGAGCAGTTCTTC
TRBD1	TRBV5-4	TRBJ2-3	-	15	CASSSGQGYTDTQYF	TGTGCCAGCAGCTCGGGACAGGGATACACAGATACGCAGTATTTT
-	TRBV27	TRBJ2-1	large	15	CASSGVAVNYNEQFF	TGTGCCAGCAGTGGAGTAGCGGTCAACTACAATGAGCAGTTCTTC
-	TRBV7-9	TRBJ2-7	-	11	CASSPGREQYF	TGTGCCAGCAGCCCAGGGCGCGAGCAGTACTTC
-	TRBV6-1	TRBJ2-7	-	13	CASRESLLHEQYF	TGTGCCAGCAGGGAAAGTCTCTTACACGAGCAGTACTTC
-	TRBV5-4	TRBJ2-7	-	12	CASSQSSYEQYF	TGTGCCAGCAGCCAATCCTCCTACGAGCAGTACTTC
-	TRBV5-4	TRBJ1-3	once	15	CASSPRGGSGNTIYF	TGTGCCAGCAGCCCGAGGGGTGGCTCTGGAAACACCATATATTTT
-	TRBV5-8	TRBJ2-3	few	16	CASSFGGDSRTDTQYF	TGTGCCAGCAGCTTTGGGGGGGACAGTCGCACAGATACGCAGTATTTT
TRBD1	TRBV16	TRBJ1-4	few	16	CASSHLATGSYEKLFF	TGTGCCAGCAGCCACCTTGCGACAGGGAGTTATGAAAAACTGTTTTTT
-	TRBV6-1	TRBJ2-3	-	12	CASSLGSNTQYF	TGTGCCAGCAGCCTGGGGAGTAATACGCAGTATTTT
-	TRBV7-9	TRBJ2-7	-	13	CASSPGTIYEQYF	TGTGCCAGCAGCCCTGGGACCATCTACGAGCAGTACTTC
TRBD2	TRBV29-1	TRBJ2-5	once	14	CSVEDFLAGETQYF	TGCAGCGTTGAAGACTTCCTAGCGGGAGAGACCCAGTACTTC
TRBD1	TRBV27	TRBJ2-5	-	13	CASSLDRGETQYF	TGTGCCAGCAGCCTCGACAGGGGGGAGACCCAGTACTTC
TRBD2	TRBV4-2	TRBJ2-6	-	16	CAGSHEGGTGANVLTF	TGTGCCGGCAGCCACGAGGGAGGGACTGGGGCCAACGTCCTGACTTTC
-	TRBV7-8	TRBJ2-5	-	16	CASSLSFGFFVETQYF	TGTGCCAGCAGCTTAAGCTTTGGTTTTTTCGTAGAGACCCAGTACTTC
-	TRBV4-1	TRBJ1-1	-	14	CASSQGPGSTEAFF	TGCGCCAGCAGCCAAGGCCCAGGGAGTACTGAAGCTTTCTTT
-	TRBV28	TRBJ1-6	-	16	CASSPQGLSYNSPLHF	TGTGCCAGCAGTCCCCAGGGACTGTCCTATAATTCACCCCTCCACTTT